The source of this T cell receptor beta chain is a study of cytomegalovirus exposure and HLA in healthy donors. CDR1 is KGHSH, CDR2 LQKENI, per germline. CDR3 length: 15 amino acids. Trimming at V came to 3 bases and at J to 2 bases, leaving 4 bases not matched to a gene. Donors likely had unrecorded immune exposures despite being nominally healthy when sampled. PCR was performed using 60 Vbeta and 13 Jbeta primers. Sequencing was performed with immunoSEQ multiplex PCR; in TCRdb, only in-frame clones are kept and a portion is missing. The sample has 75,000 to 90,000 clones, around 79% seen once; the top ten hold around 5.8%.

Input material: PBMCs. The chain carries TRBV18 and TRBJ2-3; 8 bases align to TRBD1. The receptor was derived from a male donor in good health and CMV-seropositive. The CDR3 coding sequence is TGTGCCAGCTCACCCAGGGGGCCGGACACAGATACGCAGTATTTT. It is translated as CASSPRGPDTDTQYF.